These 26 T cell receptor beta chains share one sample of origin, sequenced in a study of response to subunit inactivated influenza vaccine. One entry per CDR3 protein, called by TCRdb with MiXCR from the RT-PCR reads. The data contain 430,000 or so distinct CDR3 sequences, about 10% of them seen just once; the ten biggest clones take up approximately 12%. The sequenced sample was PBMCs from blood, obtained about 6 weeks after vaccination. The receptors originated from a man aged 50-59 years who received an inactivated influenza vaccine.

This clonotype was seen a handful of times. Written as DNA, the CDR3 is TGCAGTGCCATGGGACATCAAAGCACAGATACGCAGTATTTT. This gives the protein CSAMGHQSTDTQYF. The V gene is TRBV20-1, the J gene TRBJ2-3; possible D gene TRBD1, 6 bases. The length of the CDR3 is 14 residues. CDR1 is DFQATT and CDR2 is SNEGSKA in the germline V gene (reference sequence). V was cut by 6 bases and J by 0 bases, with 13 bases left in between.

This sequence joins TRBV4-3 and TRBJ2-1; TRBD2 matches 7 bases. The CDR3 spans 16 residues. V dropped 0 bases and J dropped 6; count of bases not matched to a gene: 8. Germline CDR1 LGHNA, CDR2 YSLEER. The CDR3 DNA reads as TGCGCCAGCAGCCAAGACCTAGCGGTATTCTTCAATGAGCAGTTCTTC. It is translated as CASSQDLAVFFNEQFF.

The chain employs TRBV20-1 and TRBJ2-7; 7 nucleotides match TRBD2. Unmatched junction bases numbered 11, after V lost 5 bases and J lost 4 bases. This CDR3 contains 14 residues. Germline V lookup: CDR1 DFQATT, CDR2 SNEGSKA (reference sequence). The CDR3 DNA reads TGCAGTGCTTCCGCTAGCGGCCTGGGGTACGAGCAGTACTTC. This codes for CSASASGLGYEQYF.

This clonotype was found many times. The chain carries TRBV5-1 and TRBJ2-7; D gene uncertain. The ends were cut back, 2 bases at V and 0 bases at J, with 12 bases in the middle. The CDR3 contains 15 residues. The germline gives CDR1 SGHRS, CDR2 YFSETQ. The CDR3 region has the DNA TGCGCCAGCAGCTTACACTCACAGAGCTCCTACGAGCAGTACTTC. Translated, it gives CASSLHSQSSYEQYF.

Details on this clonotype: Germline and junction disagree at one end, which may indicate a read error. The J gene is TRBJ2-1, the V gene TRBV5-1; 8 positions agree with TRBD2. The CDR3 consists of 14 residues. Germline assignment: CDR1 SGHRS and CDR2 YFSETQ. The CDR3, as DNA: TGCGCCAGCAGCTTTGGCGGGAGGAGTAATGGGCAGTTCTTC. It specifies CASSFGGRSNGQFF.

This clonotype has more than one count but fewer than ten. The chain carries TRBV6-5 and TRBJ1-5; no clear D gene. CDR1 MNHEY and CDR2 SVGAGI come from the germline V gene. Trimming stripped 3 bases from V and 3 bases from J, with 9 bases between. There are 14 residues in the CDR3. The CDR3 here is CASSYGRNNQPQHF. The CDR3 nucleotides read TGTGCCAGCAGTTATGGGCGGAACAATCAGCCCCAGCATTTT.

This clonotype was seen repeatedly, ten times or more. This rearrangement joins TRBV20-1 to TRBJ2-1; D remains unclear. This CDR3 is 12 amino acids long. V gave up 6 bases and J gave up 9 bases, with 15 bases separating them. Germline V gene data show CDR1 as DFQATT and CDR2 as SNEGSKA (reference sequence). The CDR3 DNA sequence: TGCAGTGCACCGGACCAGACCAGTGAGCAGTTCTTC. Translation: CSAPDQTSEQFF.

V and J are TRBV12-3 or TRBV12-4 and TRBJ1-5, with D perhaps matching TRBD2 (5 bases). The DNA end is a closer match to TRBJ2-3, so the J assignment may be wrong. There are 15 residues in the CDR3. The CDR3 DNA sequence: TGTGCCAGCAGTTTGAGAGGGATCCGGTATCAGCCCCAGTATTTT. It translates to CASSLRGIRYQPQYF.

The chain employs TRBV28 and TRBJ2-1; D unresolved. V lost 5 bases, J lost 6 bases, and 17 bases lay in between. CDR3 length: 15 residues. Germline lookup yields CDR1 MDHEN and CDR2 SYDVKM. This CDR3 reads CASSINSNTANEQFF. The DNA for the CDR3 is TGTGCCAGCAGTATCAACTCTAACACCGCCAATGAGCAGTTCTTC.

The chain couples TRBV20-1 to TRBJ2-3, with unresolved D. Germline V CDR1 and CDR2: DFQATT, SNEGSKA (reference sequence). CDR3 length: 14 amino acids. The V end was cut by 6 bases, the J end by 3 bases, with 16 bases between. For the CDR3, the DNA is TGCAGTGCAGCAGCAGCTACCCGTACAGATACGCAGTATTTT. It yields the protein CSAAAATRTDTQYF.

The gene calls are TRBV10-3 and TRBJ2-7; 9 bases align to TRBD1. CDR1 is ENHRY and CDR2 is SYGVKD in the germline V gene. This CDR3 has 15 amino acids. Trimming took 3 bases from V and 4 from J; bases not matched to a gene: 7. The CDR3 reads CAISDPGTGKYEQYF. In DNA form, the CDR3 reads TGTGCCATCAGTGATCCCGGGACAGGGAAATACGAGCAGTACTTC.

A few counts support this clonotype. The chain combines TRBV28 with TRBJ2-1; D is perhaps TRBD2 (6 bases). Trimming pared 9 bases from V and 5 bases from J, leaving 26 bases between. The CDR3 has 17 residues. The V gene's germline CDR1 is MDHEN and CDR2 SYDVKM. CDR3 sequence (DNA): TGTGCCAGTAATCACCAGGTCGGCGGGGAGGTGCACAATGAGCAGTTCTTC. This codes for CASNHQVGGEVHNEQFF.

J is TRBJ2-5 and V is TRBV20-1; a possible D gene is TRBD1 (6 bases). CDR1 is DFQATT and CDR2 is SNEGSKA in the germline V gene (reference sequence). Between the trimmed V and J ends, which lost 5 bases and 3 bases, there was a span of 19 bases. The CDR3 length is 15 residues. The chain's CDR3 is CSAPSYREPEETQYF. CDR3 DNA: TGCAGTGCTCCTTCCTACAGGGAACCTGAAGAGACCCAGTACTTC.

The V and J genes are TRBV4-2 and TRBJ1-5, with D unresolved. CDR1 is LGHNA, CDR2 YNFKEQ, per germline. V lost 5 bases and J 4 bases, leaving 9 bases between the germline ends. The CDR3 is made up of 13 amino acids. The CDR3 reads CASSERRNQPQHF. CDR3 sequence (DNA): TGTGCCAGCAGCGAACGACGAAATCAGCCCCAGCATTTT.

The table lists this clonotype with a few counts. The V and J genes are TRBV5-1 and TRBJ2-1, with 7 bases lining up with TRBD2. J was trimmed by 4 bases and V by 4 bases; bases with no gene match: 5. Germline CDR1 and CDR2: SGHRS and YFSETQ. CDR3 size: 14 residues. In DNA, the CDR3 is TGCGCCAGCAGCCGGGCTAGCGGATACAATGAGCAGTTCTTC. It codes for CASSRASGYNEQFF.

This sequence joins TRBV12-3 or TRBV12-4 and TRBJ2-5, with a tentative D call TRBD2 (6 bases). V lost 6 bases to trimming and J lost 5 bases, with 13 bases between them. CDR3 length: 13 residues. This CDR3 is CASSWGERETQYF. The CDR3 DNA follows: TGTGCCAGCAGCTGGGGGGAGAGGGAGACCCAGTACTTC.

This clonotype was recorded many times. The gene calls are TRBV4-2 and TRBJ2-1; D may be TRBD2 (6 bases). Germline CDR1 and CDR2: LGHNA and YNFKEQ. The V end lost 1 base, the J end lost 5 bases, and 21 bases lay between the germline ends. This CDR3 contains 18 residues. This chain's CDR3 is CASSQGIWSTRTNNEQFF. The CDR3 region has the DNA TGTGCCAGCAGCCAAGGAATTTGGTCGACTAGGACAAACAATGAGCAGTTCTTC.

The gene calls are TRBV4-3 and TRBJ2-2; 12 bases match TRBD2. V shed 2 bases and J 6 bases; nucleotides not matched to a gene: 7. The CDR3 totals 17 residues. CDR1 and CDR2 from the germline V gene are LGHNA and YSLEER. DNA for the CDR3: TGCGCCAGCAGCCAACTAGCGGGGGGGCATGATGCCGGGGAGCTGTTTTTT. This translates into CASSQLAGGHDAGELFF.

This clonotype came up a few times. The chain links TRBV5-8 to TRBJ1-1, with D perhaps TRBD1 (6 bases). Germline V gene lookup returns CDR1 SGHTS and CDR2 YDEGEE. There are 14 residues in the CDR3. Trimming removed 5 bases at V and 1 base at J, with 12 bases between. Here the CDR3 reads CASSYWTENTEAFF. CDR3 bases: TGTGCCAGCAGTTACTGGACAGAGAACACTGAAGCTTTCTTT.

This clonotype was seen at least ten times. This chain connects TRBV29-1 to TRBJ1-1; D gene unclear. The CDR3 spans 13 residues. The V end was cut by 4 bases, the J end by 6 bases, with 15 bases between. Germline-derived CDR1 and CDR2 are SQVTM and ANQGSEA. The CDR3 bases are TGCAGCGTTGCTTTGGCCCGGAGGGCTGAAGCTTTCTTT. Its protein product is CSVALARRAEAFF.

This clonotype has at least ten counts. Sequence at one end of the junction differs from germline and may be a read error. The DNA of the CDR3 is TGTGCCAGCAGCTTCCCCGGGACGCCAGTTGATTCGGACTTC. Protein sequence: CASSFPGTPVDSDF. The V and J genes are TRBV5-6 and TRBJ2-5; tentatively, D is TRBD1 or TRBD2 (5 bases each). From germline, CDR1 is SGHDT and CDR2 YYEEEE. This CDR3 region has 14 residues.

This clonotype was counted at least ten times. The chain has TRBV29-1 and TRBJ2-5, with D hard to call. Germline CDR1 reads SQVTM; CDR2 reads ANQGSEA. There are 11 residues in the CDR3. The V gene lost 7 bases and the J gene lost 5 bases, with 11 bases spanning the gap. The CDR3 DNA is TGCAGCGAGAAAAGACGGGAGACCCAGTACTTC. This translates into CSEKRRETQYF.

The sample holds many counts of this clonotype. This chain uses TRBV12-3 or TRBV12-4 with TRBJ2-1, with 7 bases lining up with TRBD2. The CDR3 length is 14 residues. V gave up 4 bases and J gave up 2 bases; unmatched junction bases: 2. In DNA, the CDR3 is TGTGCCAGCAGTTCAGGACTAGCCTACAATGAGCAGTTCTTC. It codes for CASSSGLAYNEQFF.

V gene TRBV6-6 combines with J gene TRBJ2-5; possibly TRBD2 for D (6 bases). Germline CDR1 is MNHNY and CDR2 is SVGAGI (reference sequence). Between the trimmed V and J ends, which lost 6 bases and 9 bases, there was a span of 11 bases. The CDR3 length is 11 residues. CDR3 amino acids: CASSPPGAQYF. In DNA, the CDR3 is TGTGCCAGCAGCCCACCGGGGGCCCAGTACTTC.

V and J are TRBV5-1 and TRBJ1-2, with 8 bases lining up with TRBD1. Per the germline V gene, CDR1 is SGHRS and CDR2 is YFSETQ. The CDR3 is 15 residues long. The V gene end was trimmed by 1 base and the J gene end by 8 bases; junction bases not matched to a gene: 10. CDR3 residues: CASSLLPAGTGGYTF. In DNA form, the CDR3 reads TGCGCCAGCAGCTTGTTACCCGCCGGGACAGGCGGCTACACCTTC.

This clonotype occurred a few times. The V and J genes are TRBV5-1 and TRBJ2-7; 7 positions agree with TRBD2. The CDR3 length is 15 residues. Germline lookup yields CDR1 SGHRS and CDR2 YFSETQ. The V gene end was trimmed by 4 bases and the J gene end by 7 bases; junction bases not matched to a gene: 14. CDR3 coding DNA: TGCGCCAGCAGCCCCCTGGGCGGGAGTGCGGAGGAGCAGTACTTC. Translating gives CASSPLGGSAEEQYF.